The 18 T cell receptor beta chains presented below share a single source sample, sequenced in a study of T cells in localized non-small cell lung cancer. TCRdb keeps only in-frame clones here, not all; method: immunoSEQ multiplex PCR. The sample shows about 35,000 clones, less than 95% of them seen only once. The sample consisted of peripheral blood mononuclear cells, taken before any cancer treatment. The receptors shown here come from a female donor of 60 years or more with stage II lung adenocarcinoma.

This rearrangement joins TRBV19 to TRBJ2-1; no reliable D call. V dropped 3 bases and J dropped 5 bases, with 8 bases sitting between them. Germline assignment: CDR1 LNHDA and CDR2 SQIVND (reference sequence). The CDR3 spans 13 residues. This CDR3 reads CASSMWQDNEQFF. In nucleotides, the CDR3 is TGTGCCAGTAGTATGTGGCAGGACAATGAGCAGTTCTTC.

The V and J genes are TRBV4-2 and TRBJ2-7, with D possibly matching TRBD1 (5 bases). Trimming took 1 base from V and 2 from J, leaving 9 bases between them. This CDR3 region has 14 residues. CDR1 and CDR2 from the germline V gene are LGHNA and YNFKEQ. The CDR3 sequence: CASSQGQGAYEQYF. As DNA, the CDR3 is TGTGCCAGCAGCCAAGGGCAGGGTGCCTACGAGCAGTACTTC.

The chain couples TRBV28 to TRBJ2-3; D is perhaps TRBD2 (5 bases). The CDR3 is 12 residues long. The germline gives CDR1 MDHEN, CDR2 SYDVKM. The V gene lost 8 bases and the J gene lost 3 bases, with 9 bases spanning the gap. The CDR3 region is CASLGETDTQYF. In DNA, the CDR3 is TGTGCCAGCCTCGGGGAGACAGATACGCAGTATTTT.

J is TRBJ2-3 and V is TRBV5-4, with a weak D call TRBD2 (6 bases). Between the trimmed V and J ends, which lost 4 bases and 4 bases, there was a span of 16 bases. CDR3 length: 15 amino acids. CDR1 SGHNT and CDR2 YYREEE come from the germline V gene (reference sequence). The CDR3 DNA follows: TGTGCCAGCAGCACCCGGGACTCCAGAGCAGATACGCAGTATTTT. Its translation: CASSTRDSRADTQYF.

The chain employs TRBV30 and TRBJ1-2, with D unresolved. CDR1 is GTSNPN and CDR2 is SVGIG in the germline V gene (reference sequence). V lost 4 bases and J 4 bases, leaving 7 bases between the germline ends. This CDR3 spans 11 amino acids. DNA of the CDR3: TGTGCCTGGATGGGAGGCTATGGCTACACCTTC. This translates into CAWMGGYGYTF.

V and J are TRBV4-2 and TRBJ1-6; possible D gene TRBD1, 5 bases. Looked up from germline, CDR1 is LGHNA and CDR2 is YNFKEQ. V was pared by 0 bases and J by 6 bases, with 9 bases between. This CDR3 has 15 amino acids. CDR3 region: CASSQEGHLNSPLHF. As DNA, the CDR3 is TGTGCCAGCAGCCAAGAGGGGCACCTTAATTCACCCCTCCACTTT.

This clone showed up just once. The chain has TRBV2 and TRBJ2-7; TRBD1 aligns across 7 bases. The germline gives CDR1 SNHLY, CDR2 FYNNEI. V shed 2 bases, J shed 7 bases, and the junction held 5 bases outside the gene matches. The CDR3 length is 13 residues. The CDR3 loop is CASSENQGDEQYF. The CDR3 coding sequence is TGTGCCAGCAGTGAAAATCAGGGGGATGAGCAGTACTTC.

V is TRBV7-2 and J is TRBJ1-2, with 7 bases identical to TRBD1. V lost 5 bases, J lost 5 bases, and 8 bases stayed unmatched. Germline CDR1 is SGHTA and CDR2 is FQGNSA. The CDR3 runs 14 residues. Written as DNA, the CDR3 is TGTGCCAGCAGCCCACAGGGGCGGACTTATGGCTACACCTTC. Residues: CASSPQGRTYGYTF.

The rearrangement uses TRBV28 and TRBJ1-4; possible D gene TRBD1, 5 bases. The CDR3 length is 16 residues. The V end lost 6 bases, the J end lost 0 bases, and 14 bases lay between the germline ends. Germline CDR1 MDHEN, CDR2 SYDVKM. The CDR3 sequence: CASSLATAATNEKLFF. The CDR3 DNA sequence: TGTGCCAGCAGCCTTGCGACAGCTGCAACTAATGAAAAACTGTTTTTT.

This sequence joins TRBV5-1 and TRBJ2-2, with a weak D call TRBD1 (6 bases). CDR3 length: 14 residues. Germline loops: CDR1 SGHRS, CDR2 YFSETQ. V lost 7 bases and J 7 bases, leaving 17 bases between the germline ends. The CDR3 region is CASHPTGYGGELFF. The DNA of the CDR3 is TGCGCCAGCCATCCTACAGGGTATGGCGGGGAGCTGTTTTTT.

This chain joins TRBV9 and TRBJ1-2; D ambiguous. V gave up 0 bases and J gave up 7 bases, with 7 bases separating them. The CDR3 runs 12 residues. Germline lookup yields CDR1 SGDLS and CDR2 YYNGEE. CDR3 sequence reads: CASSVVGGGYTF. The CDR3 coding sequence is TGTGCCAGCAGCGTAGTGGGCGGTGGCTACACCTTC.

CDR3 nucleotides: TGTGCCAGCAGCTTAGACGAGGTCGGGGAAGCTTTCTTT. This encodes CASSLDEVGEAFF. V and J are TRBV7-9 and TRBJ1-1; D gene uncertain. This CDR3 spans 13 amino acids. Trimming pared 1 base from V and 8 bases from J, leaving 11 bases between. Germline CDR1 is SEHNR and CDR2 is FQNEAQ (reference sequence).

This clone has only one observation. This chain connects TRBV30 to TRBJ1-4; tentatively, D is TRBD1 (6 bases). V was cut by 0 bases and J by 5 bases, with 16 bases left in between. In germline, CDR1 is GTSNPN, CDR2 SVGIG (reference sequence). The CDR3 is 16 residues long. For the CDR3, the DNA is TGTGCCTGGAGTGTCCCTGAGTGGGGGCGGAATGAAAAACTGTTTTTT. Translated, it gives CAWSVPEWGRNEKLFF.

The rearrangement uses TRBV15 and TRBJ2-7; 8 positions match TRBD1. Trimming took 3 bases from V and 2 from J; bases not matched to a gene: 6. The CDR3 runs to 15 residues. Germline loops: CDR1 LNHNV, CDR2 YYDKDF (reference sequence). Here the CDR3 reads CATSSAGTGAYEQYF. The CDR3 DNA sequence: TGTGCCACCAGCAGTGCCGGGACAGGAGCCTACGAGCAGTACTTC.

This chain joins TRBV19 and TRBJ2-1; D possibly matches TRBD1 or TRBD2 (6 bases each). Germline loops: CDR1 LNHDA, CDR2 SQIVND (reference sequence). The CDR3 consists of 14 residues. The germline V and J ends were trimmed by 5 bases and 0 bases, with 8 bases remaining between them. This chain's CDR3 is CASSPGASYNEQFF. The CDR3 nucleotides are TGTGCCAGTAGTCCGGGGGCCTCCTACAATGAGCAGTTCTTC.

The chain carries TRBV4-1 and TRBJ2-1; D possibly corresponds to TRBD2 (6 bases). The CDR3 extends over 14 amino acids. Trimming pared 0 bases from V and 7 bases from J, leaving 10 bases between. CDR1 MGHRA and CDR2 YSYEKL come from the germline V gene. The CDR3 protein is CASSQEETRNEQFF. DNA for the CDR3: TGCGCCAGCAGCCAAGAGGAGACTAGAAATGAGCAGTTCTTC.

The gene calls are TRBV7-9 and TRBJ1-1, with no clear D. V lost 1 base, J lost 7 bases, and 13 bases lay in between. This CDR3 contains 14 residues. The germline V gene encodes CDR1 SEHNR and CDR2 FQNEAQ (reference sequence). This CDR3 reads CASSLDGWQDEAFF. In DNA form, the CDR3 reads TGTGCCAGCAGCTTAGATGGTTGGCAGGATGAAGCTTTCTTT.

The chain links TRBV10-2 to TRBJ2-7, with 7 bases lining up with TRBD2. The trim removed 6 bases at V and 3 bases at J, leaving 14 bases unmatched. This CDR3 spans 16 amino acids. Per the germline V gene, CDR1 is WSHSY and CDR2 is SAAADI. The CDR3 bases are TGCGCCAGCAGCCCTGACCTGGCTACTAGCGTCTACGAGCAGTACTTC. Encoded protein: CASSPDLATSVYEQYF.